This passage covers 15 T cell receptor beta chains from one sample sequenced in a study of CD8 T cells in Susac syndrome. Random hexamers were used to reverse transcribe the RNA input (about 0.5 to 1 ug). Via MiXCR, TCRdb re-called the immunoSEQ multiplex PCR reads, giving one row per CDR3 protein. The data contain some 120,000 distinct CDR3 sequences, around 91% of them seen just once; the ten biggest clones take up roughly 0.25%. Sequenced: CD8+ T cells from PBMCs. All receptors come from a human donor with multiple sclerosis.

The J gene is TRBJ2-1, the V gene TRBV7-9; the D is unclear. The CDR3 has 13 residues. Germline V gene lookup returns CDR1 SEHNR and CDR2 FQNEAQ (reference sequence). The V end lost 7 bases, the J end lost 0 bases, and 7 bases lay between the germline ends. The CDR3 protein is CASMPSSYNEQFF. CDR3 nucleotide sequence: TGTGCCAGCATGCCCTCCTCCTACAATGAGCAGTTCTTC.

J is TRBJ2-7 and V is TRBV5-6; 10 bases map to TRBD1. V lost 2 bases and J lost 3; bases outside the gene matches: 5. The CDR3 runs to 15 residues. Germline V CDR1 and CDR2: SGHDT, YYEEEE. The CDR3 here is CASSFGTGAYYEQYF. In DNA, the CDR3 is TGTGCCAGCAGCTTTGGGACAGGGGCGTACTACGAGCAGTACTTC.

The CDR3 DNA is TGTGCCAGCAGCCAAGCAGGGGAAAGGGGGGGGAATGAGCAGTTCTTC. Its protein is CASSQAGERGGNEQFF. The genes are TRBV4-2 and TRBJ2-1, with D maybe TRBD2 (7 bases). V shed 1 base and J shed 7 bases, with 17 bases lying between them. The CDR3 has 16 amino acids. CDR1 LGHNA and CDR2 YNFKEQ come from the germline V gene.

The sample holds one count of this clonotype. The chain combines TRBV23-1 with TRBJ1-1, with D uncertain. Being an ORF, TRBV23-1 has a function that is uncertain. There are 14 residues in the CDR3. V lost 1 base to trimming and J lost 0 bases, with 6 bases between them. CDR3 DNA: TGCGCCAGCAGTCAATGGCGGATGAACACTGAAGCTTTCTTT. Protein sequence: CASSQWRMNTEAFF.

The chain uses TRBV20-1 and TRBJ2-5; a possible D gene is TRBD2 (7 bases). V gave up 5 bases and J gave up 10 bases, with 26 bases separating them. In germline, CDR1 is DFQATT, CDR2 SNEGSKA (reference sequence). The CDR3 runs to 15 residues. CDR3 region: CSARGHLSGLPHQYF. CDR3 nucleotides: TGCAGTGCTCGGGGGCACCTTAGCGGGCTTCCCCACCAGTACTTC.

This clonotype was seen just once. The chain couples TRBV12-3 or TRBV12-4 to TRBJ2-5, with D uncertain. The V gene lost 6 bases and the J gene lost 0 bases, with 11 bases spanning the gap. CDR3 length: 14 amino acids. CDR3 DNA sequence: TGTGCCAGCAGATCTTGGACGGACCAAGAGACCCAGTACTTC. Protein: CASRSWTDQETQYF.

The genes are TRBV7-2 and TRBJ2-5; D is unclear. CDR1 is SGHTA and CDR2 is FQGNSA in the germline V gene. V lost 4 bases and J lost 5, with 11 bases in between. CDR3 length: 13 residues. CDR3 protein: CASSYDGEETQYF. CDR3 in DNA: TGTGCCAGCAGCTATGACGGAGAGGAGACCCAGTACTTC.

The chain has TRBV27 and TRBJ2-7; the D is unclear. The CDR3 covers 12 residues. Trimming pared 5 bases from V and 6 bases from J, leaving 11 bases between. CDR1 is MNHEY and CDR2 is SMNVEV in the germline V gene (reference sequence). The DNA for the CDR3 is TGTGCCAGCAGTGGCGTTGGCCGCGAGCAGTACTTC. It yields the protein CASSGVGREQYF.

DNA of the CDR3: TGTGCCAGCGCCGGGGGTCCCGGGGAGCTGTTTTTT. This sequence encodes CASAGGPGELFF. The chain carries TRBV28 and TRBJ2-2; D possibly corresponds to TRBD2 (6 bases). V dropped 8 bases and J dropped 6 bases, with 10 bases sitting between them. The CDR3 has 12 residues. CDR1 is MDHEN and CDR2 is SYDVKM in the germline V gene.

The V and J genes are TRBV7-9 and TRBJ2-1; D not certain. Germline CDR1 and CDR2: SEHNR and FQNEAQ (reference sequence). Trimming cost V 3 bases and J 7 bases, with 7 bases left between them. This CDR3 is 12 amino acids long. This CDR3 reads CASSLARNEQFF. The DNA of the CDR3 is TGTGCCAGCAGCTTGGCTCGGAATGAGCAGTTCTTC.

This clonotype has only a few counts. The chain recombines TRBV6-5 with TRBJ2-7, with 7 positions matching TRBD2. Germline lookup yields CDR1 MNHEY and CDR2 SVGAGI. The CDR3 totals 14 residues. Losses at the gene ends were 2 bases for V and 6 bases for J; bases not matched to a gene: 7. The CDR3 DNA is TGTGCCAGCAGTTACGCGGGGGTCTTTGTCGAGCAGTACTTC. This translates into CASSYAGVFVEQYF.

The J gene is TRBJ1-1, the V gene TRBV6-1; 7 bases align to TRBD1. The CDR3 is made up of 11 amino acids. V lost 10 bases to trimming and J lost 4 bases; unmatched junction nucleotides: 3. The germline gives CDR1 MNHNS, CDR2 SASEGT. The CDR3 region is CANQGGTEAFF. CDR3 coding DNA: TGTGCCAATCAGGGGGGCACTGAAGCTTTCTTT.

The chain couples TRBV7-8 to TRBJ2-2, with a tentative D call TRBD2 (5 bases). V shed 5 bases and J shed 4 bases, with 11 bases lying between them. The CDR3 extends over 14 amino acids. Germline V gene lookup returns CDR1 SGHVS and CDR2 FQNEAQ. The CDR3: CASSPEGPTGELFF. The CDR3 DNA follows: TGTGCCAGCAGCCCCGAGGGCCCCACCGGGGAGCTGTTTTTT.

The chain uses TRBV6-2 or TRBV6-3 and TRBJ1-5, with TRBD1 matching over 7 bases. Germline loops: CDR1 MNHEY, CDR2 SVGEGT. The J segment lost 5 bases and the V segment lost 2 bases, leaving 3 bases of the junction unmatched. This CDR3 is 14 amino acids long. Here the CDR3 DNA reads TGTGCCAGCAGTTACATGGGACAGCATCAGCCCCAGCATTTT. Translating it yields CASSYMGQHQPQHF.

The rearrangement uses TRBV30 and TRBJ1-1; no clear D. CDR3 length equals 11 residues. V lost 4 bases to trimming and J lost 8 bases, with 11 bases between them. In germline, CDR1 is GTSNPN, CDR2 SVGIG (reference sequence). CDR3 sequence (DNA): TGTGCCTGGACTATCGGTCCCGAAGCTTTCTTT. This sequence encodes CAWTIGPEAFF.